This T cell receptor (beta chain) comes out of a study of cytomegalovirus exposure and HLA in healthy donors (dated by TCRdb to about 2017). Study-wide context: An earlier analysis of roughly 500 of the donors reported 250 to 300 Gb of sequence data and 100 million to 140 million unique TCR beta sequences from around 200 million T cells. An early release covering about 600 HLA-typed donors comprised approximately 290 gigabases of sequencing data and tens of millions of unique TCR sequences. The genetic ancestry cluster associated with self-reported Caucasian donors included 81% of the 398 genotyped donors. The study was designed to test whether signatures of past pathogen exposure could be identified by cataloging public T cell receptors. The T cell repertoires of 666 subjects were profiled by immunosequencing and related to cytomegalovirus serostatus. In addition to the first cohort of around 670 subjects, a separate validation cohort of some 120 different subjects was used. To predict cytomegalovirus infection status, the study combined high-throughput TCR immunosequencing, statistical association of individual TCRs with disease status, and machine learning. To study patterns of TCR occurrence, a later analysis re-analyzed previously published TCR beta repertoires from 500 to 850 donors and added high-resolution HLA genotyping. Rather than drawing on any new phenotypic data, the later analysis identified candidate immune exposures from TCR beta sequences and the way those sequences occurred across donors. An earlier analysis of about 600 of the donors used high-throughput TCR beta sequencing to judge whether each TCR beta V gene segment behaved as functional or pseudogenic. Donor age, sex, ethnicity and CMV serostatus were collected together with the repertoire data. A later genetic analysis took genome-wide SNP genotypes for about three fifths of the 666 donors and used that subset as a discovery cohort. Every discovery cohort repertoire had been produced on one sequencing platform. HLA typing included class I and class II loci at four-digit resolution. The number of typed donors differed by locus: about 620-640 for A, B, C, DRB1 and DQB1; 500 to 550 for DQA1; 606 for DPA1; and around 470 for DPB1. Several DR-DQ haplotypes were treated as single units for association and clustering because of strong linkage in the cohort. Among roughly 400 genotyped donors of the cohort, an average of roughly 230,000 unique TCR beta nucleotide sequences was sequenced per donor, of which 15% to 20% were non-productive. The paper's findings and limits, for the study overall: In vitro tests confirmed that a few of the cytomegalovirus-associated TCR beta chains recognize cytomegalovirus antigens. Across donors, most TCR sequences were observed very rarely, whereas some public TCRs were present in many individuals. The cohort was sequenced for TCR beta chains only, and without alpha or paired-chain data the features that could be detected were limited. Immune exposure information for the cohort was limited to CMV serostatus. A group of highly shared sequence variants was considered likely to be a technical artifact of the sequencing pipeline. Strong co-occurrence of HLA alleles, especially DR and DQ, made assigning TCR associations to individual alleles difficult. Because some donors lacked HLA typing at each locus, the association tests relied only on the typed subset. In the study, around 160 TCR beta chains were listed as associated with cytomegalovirus. A later analysis associated about 16,000 TCR beta sequences with specific HLA alleles at a false discovery rate of 0.05. A later genetic analysis reported fewer N-insertions in productive TCRs among donors in an Asian-associated ancestry cluster than the roughly 620-donor mean. The classifier was reported to diagnose cytomegalovirus status with high specificity and sensitivity in both the original cohort and the validation cohort. Sequencing depth was assumed to be roughly uniform across donors in the presence/absence analyses, though that assumption may not hold. A later analysis found that TCR association rates varied across HLA loci, with DRB1 alleles showing the most associated TCRs and HLA-C alleles the fewest. A later analysis found that HLA-associated TCR beta chains were more clonally expanded and had lower generation probabilities than equally common non-associated chains. According to the authors, the approach could potentially be generalized to other disease states and immunological phenotypes. Because counts were too low, approximately 18 rarely observed V segments, including chromosome 9 orphons, were excluded from the earlier analysis of some 590 of the donors. Several of the top co-occurrence clusters appeared to be linked to parvovirus B19, influenza, CMV and Epstein-Barr virus, according to a later analysis. Most CMV-associated TCR beta chains appeared to be HLA-restricted in a later analysis, and the HLA associations seemed to be driven largely by CMV exposure. In an earlier analysis of 450 to 750 of the donors, most TCR beta V segments appeared in productive rearrangements about 87% or about 30% of the time, broadly matching IMGT annotations. A further reported finding was that TCR beta sequences accurately predicted the HLA-A and HLA-B alleles for most subjects in the first cohort. V-gene and J-gene trimming of TCR beta chains was associated with a missense DCLRE1C variant in a later genetic analysis, and the association was replicated in an independent cohort. Linkage disequilibrium might explain the correlated functional status among segregating V segments, but an unknown experimental factor could not be ruled out. The 87-base-pair reads could not distinguish some IMGT-functional V segments, including TRBV6-2 and TRBV6-3, so those segments were excluded.

The germline V gene encodes CDR1 ENHRY and CDR2 SYGVKD. V and J are trimmed by 7 bases and 3 bases, and the gene matches miss 14 bases of the junction. There are 19 amino acids in the CDR3, from cysteine to phenylalanine inclusive. Only CDR3 DNA is held: 57 bases, read in frame from base 1. Library preparation was by the immunoSEQ multiplex PCR assay. For the multiplex PCR, a mixture combining 60 forward primers for TCR Vbeta segments and 13 reverse primers for TCR Jbeta segments was used. The CDR3 region of rearranged TCR beta genes was amplified from genomic DNA by a multiplex PCR assay. Amplified TCR beta libraries were sequenced as 87-base-pair reads on the Illumina HiSeq System. As for the original processing: In a later analysis, some 80 million unique TCR beta chains were counted across the 650 to 750 repertoires, and approximately 11 million of these chains were shared by at least two donors. To remove PCR and sequencing errors, raw reads were error-corrected and collapsed into unique sequences using a nearest-neighbor algorithm that merged closely related sequences. To assign V, D and J gene segments, CDR3 sequences were aligned to IMGT reference sequences. Each retained sequence needed at least a six-nucleotide match to both a V gene segment and a J gene segment. Rearrangements were called productive when the CDR3 lacked stop codons and stayed in frame with V and J; all others were non-productive. CDR3 was defined by IMGT convention, running from the second conserved V-encoded cysteine to the conserved J-encoded phenylalanine. In an earlier analysis of roughly 610 of the donors, sequences lacking an unambiguous match to a single V gene segment were excluded. In an earlier analysis of approximately 500 of the donors, a V segment was called functional when productive rearrangements were above 56.7%, and segregating when the standard deviation between donors exceeded 5%. A statistical classification framework was built for diagnosing cytomegalovirus status from the catalog of TCR beta chain sequences. V and J gene assignment, in a later analysis, came from comparing TCR nucleotide sequences with IMGT/GENE-DB human TR gene sequences. Using the TCRdist pipeline, a later analysis assigned CDR3 sequences along with most-parsimonious VDJ recombination scenarios. In a later analysis, each TCR beta chain was defined by its CDR3 amino acid sequence together with its V-gene family, and reads without a unique V-gene family were excluded. In a later analysis, around 600 highly shared, low-generation-probability nucleotide sequences were removed to address suspected cross-contamination and a sequencing artifact. In a later analysis, a clonal expansion index was calculated for each public chain from normalized within-repertoire ranks of inferred template counts. In a later analysis, generation probabilities were computed with a VDJ recombination model fitted to out-of-frame rearrangements, and the resulting probabilities were checked against IGoR. In a later analysis, hypergeometric tests were used to score TCR-TCR, TCR-HLA and TCR-CMV co-occurrence, with a repertoire-size bias correction applied to TCR pairs. False discovery rates were estimated in a later analysis by permuting HLA or CMV assignments 20 times. A later analysis grouped co-occurring TCRs with DBSCAN, adding TCRdist sequence similarity when clustering within HLA-allele-positive subsets. For co-occurrence clustering, repertoires with fewer than 30,000 or more than 120,000 public chains were excluded, along with four to six repertoires with anomalous nucleotide sharing. As stored in TCRdb, this immuneACCESS dataset retains in-frame rearrangements with V and J assigned. A fraction of the clones does not appear; measured against another copy, unresolved V genes explain less than half of the discrepancy, and the remainder lacks a known reason. V and J calls and clone size follow that table, whereas D and trimming were derived from the DNA. Counted in this sample were 65,000 to 85,000 clones; more than 55% of them appeared once. In total, the top ten clones hold roughly 5% of the sample.

The cohort was made up of 650 to 700 healthy bone marrow donors. All cohort members were sampled while nominally healthy, although unrecorded immune exposures were likely present. The donor was CMV seropositive and belonged to the group of 250 to 350 seropositive cohort members. Every donor gave a peripheral blood sample, and the peripheral blood mononuclear cells from that sample were used for TCR beta sequencing. The Qiagen DNeasy Blood Extraction Kit was used to extract genomic DNA from the blood cell samples. This clone was seen only once. Its specific antigen is unknown. No per-base quality is available; no much larger clone lies one base away.

Sequencing was done on a sample of PBMCs. This sequence originates from a man aged 55 to 70 in good health and CMV-seropositive. In this chain, TRBV10-3 is recombined with TRBJ2-1, and 14 junctional nucleotides match TRBD2. The DNA is TGTGCCATCACTCCAACGACTAGCGGGAGGGCCGGGGACTACAATGAGCAGTTCTTC. This encodes CAITPTTSGRAGDYNEQFF.